This T cell receptor beta chain was sequenced in a study of blood T cell repertoires in COVID-19. Study-level background: COVID-19 samples collected from the United States, Italy and Spain covered acute and convalescent phases. The analysed material was cDNA or gDNA that came from T cells, B-cell-depleted T cells, or PBMCs.

Method: immunoSEQ multiplex PCR; TCRdb's copy keeps in-frame clones and lacks some. The repertoire has 220,000 or so clones, roughly 80% of them found once; the top ten carry nearly 20%. This CDR3 spans 18 amino acids. Germline V gene data show CDR1 as SSHAT and CDR2 as FNYEAQ (reference sequence). Trimming cost V 1 base and J 7 bases, with 23 bases left between them. The chain employs TRBV7-7 and TRBJ1-3, with unresolved D. The sequenced material came from peripheral blood. The TCR was taken from a man aged 30 to 45 with active or convalescent COVID-19. CDR3 region: CASSLGIRPTATRNTIYF. In DNA form, the CDR3 reads TGTGCCAGCAGCTTAGGTATTAGACCCACGGCTACTAGGAACACCATATATTTT. Drawing the rest from reference TRBV7-7 and TRBJ1-3, the complete variable domain is GAGVSQSPRYKVTKRGQDVTLRCDPISSHATLYWYQQALGQGPEFLTYFNYEAQPDKSGLPSDRFSAERPEGSISTLTIQRTEQRDSAMYRCASSLGIRPTATRNTIYFGEGSWLTVV.